The rows below give T cell receptor beta chains drawn from one sample of a study of identical twins. Each CDR3 protein is one row after TCRdb ran MiXCR on the 5' RACE reads. The sample lists 450,000 to 650,000 distinct CDR3 sequences, roughly 15% occurring once. This sample also appeared in a second study, on yellow fever vaccine responses in identical twins.

The material sequenced was CD4+ T cells sorted from blood. The source of these receptors is a woman aged 18-30 years in good health. Both conserved end residues are part of each CDR3. D genes are given only for firm matches. Part of the rows lack a size; the others show once, few, many or a class for expanded clones.

d_gene: -
v_gene: TRBV5-1
abundance: few
j_gene: TRBJ2-2
CDR3aa: CASRETRAAGELFF
CDR3nt: TGCGCCAGCCGGGAGACTAGGGCCGCCGGGGAGCTGTTTTTT

d_gene: -
v_gene: TRBV3-1
abundance: few
j_gene: TRBJ1-1
CDR3aa: CASSQAQQQNTEAFF
CDR3nt: TGTGCCAGCAGCCAAGCACAGCAGCAGAACACTGAAGCTTTCTTT

d_gene: -
v_gene: TRBV15
abundance: few
j_gene: TRBJ2-1
CDR3aa: CATSRRQGGGVYNEQFF
CDR3nt: TGTGCCACCAGCCGCCGACAGGGAGGAGGGGTCTACAATGAGCAGTTCTTC

d_gene: -
v_gene: TRBV5-5
abundance: few
j_gene: TRBJ2-1
CDR3aa: CASSRGRPYNEQFF
CDR3nt: TGTGCCAGCAGCCGAGGACGGCCCTACAATGAGCAGTTCTTC

d_gene: -
v_gene: TRBV20-1
abundance: -
j_gene: TRBJ2-3
CDR3aa: CSARVSPADTQYF
CDR3nt: TGCAGTGCTAGAGTATCCCCCGCGGATACGCAGTATTTT

d_gene: -
v_gene: TRBV7-8
abundance: few
j_gene: TRBJ2-5
CDR3aa: CASSLAGVKRTQYF
CDR3nt: TGTGCCAGCAGCTTAGCGGGGGTGAAGAGAACCCAGTACTTC

d_gene: TRBD1
v_gene: TRBV28
abundance: -
j_gene: TRBJ2-7
CDR3aa: CASTTRTGRAYEQYF
CDR3nt: TGTGCCAGCACCACTCGGACAGGGAGAGCCTACGAGCAGTACTTC

d_gene: -
v_gene: TRBV5-6
abundance: few
j_gene: TRBJ1-5
CDR3aa: CASSYGIDSNNQPQHF
CDR3nt: TGTGCCAGCAGCTACGGGATAGACAGCAACAATCAGCCCCAGCATTTT

d_gene: -
v_gene: TRBV3-1
abundance: few
j_gene: TRBJ2-2
CDR3aa: CASSHAGGGELFF
CDR3nt: TGTGCCAGCAGTCATGCTGGGGGCGGGGAGCTGTTTTTT

d_gene: -
v_gene: TRBV20-1
abundance: -
j_gene: TRBJ1-2
CDR3aa: CSASEYYGYTF
CDR3nt: TGCAGTGCTAGCGAGTACTATGGCTACACCTTC

d_gene: -
v_gene: TRBV20-1
abundance: -
j_gene: TRBJ2-3
CDR3aa: CSAASPGRGDTQYF
CDR3nt: TGCAGTGCTGCCAGCCCAGGGCGGGGAGATACGCAGTATTTT

d_gene: -
v_gene: TRBV2
abundance: -
j_gene: TRBJ2-5
CDR3aa: CASSAGTAARAQYF
CDR3nt: TGTGCCAGCAGTGCCGGGACGGCGGCGCGGGCCCAGTACTTC

d_gene: -
v_gene: TRBV5-1
abundance: many
j_gene: TRBJ2-1
CDR3aa: CASSINNEQFF
CDR3nt: TGCGCCAGCAGCATAAACAATGAGCAGTTCTTC

d_gene: -
v_gene: TRBV24-1
abundance: -
j_gene: TRBJ2-2
CDR3aa: CATGHREYGGELFF
CDR3nt: TGTGCCACCGGTCACAGGGAATATGGCGGGGAGCTGTTTTTT

d_gene: -
v_gene: TRBV5-1
abundance: few
j_gene: TRBJ2-3
CDR3aa: CASSPAPLGSPADTQYF
CDR3nt: TGCGCCAGCAGCCCGGCCCCCCTAGGGAGCCCCGCAGATACGCAGTATTTT

d_gene: -
v_gene: TRBV12-3/TRBV12-4
abundance: many
j_gene: TRBJ2-3
CDR3aa: CASSPGGSEAVDTQYF
CDR3nt: TGTGCCAGCAGTCCCGGTGGTAGCGAGGCGGTAGATACGCAGTATTTT

d_gene: TRBD2
v_gene: TRBV7-3
abundance: few
j_gene: TRBJ2-3
CDR3aa: CASGSGIRTDTQYF
CDR3nt: TGTGCCAGCGGTAGCGGGATACGCACAGATACGCAGTATTTT

d_gene: -
v_gene: TRBV28
abundance: few
j_gene: TRBJ1-1
CDR3aa: CASSLSVGVTEAFF
CDR3nt: TGTGCCAGCAGTTTATCGGTAGGGGTCACTGAAGCTTTCTTT

d_gene: -
v_gene: TRBV7-2
abundance: -
j_gene: TRBJ2-6
CDR3aa: CASSLAVLAGASGANVLTF
CDR3nt: TGTGCCAGCAGCTTAGCTGTTCTTGCAGGGGCCTCTGGGGCCAACGTCCTGACTTTC

d_gene: -
v_gene: TRBV7-9
abundance: -
j_gene: TRBJ2-3
CDR3aa: CASSTFWDTQYF
CDR3nt: TGTGCCAGCAGCACATTCTGGGATACGCAGTATTTT

d_gene: -
v_gene: TRBV20-1
abundance: many
j_gene: TRBJ2-1
CDR3aa: CSARDQGLPNEQFF
CDR3nt: TGCAGTGCTAGAGATCAGGGACTCCCTAATGAGCAGTTCTTC

d_gene: -
v_gene: TRBV11-3
abundance: -
j_gene: TRBJ2-2
CDR3aa: CASSALGAAGELFF
CDR3nt: TGTGCCAGCAGCGCCCTGGGGGCCGCCGGGGAGCTGTTTTTT

d_gene: -
v_gene: TRBV20-1
abundance: -
j_gene: TRBJ2-7
CDR3aa: CSARSPVASSYEQYF
CDR3nt: TGCAGTGCTAGGTCTCCTGTAGCCTCTTCCTACGAGCAGTACTTC

d_gene: -
v_gene: TRBV3-1
abundance: -
j_gene: TRBJ2-1
CDR3aa: CASSQPLGNEQFF
CDR3nt: TGTGCCAGCAGCCAGCCCCTGGGCAATGAGCAGTTCTTC

d_gene: -
v_gene: TRBV28
abundance: -
j_gene: TRBJ1-2
CDR3aa: CASSLSGGYTF
CDR3nt: TGTGCCAGCAGTCTCTCCGGGGGCTACACCTTC

d_gene: TRBD2
v_gene: TRBV7-9
abundance: few
j_gene: TRBJ2-1
CDR3aa: CASSPSGREDNEQFF
CDR3nt: TGTGCCAGCAGCCCCTCTGGGCGGGAGGACAATGAGCAGTTCTTC

d_gene: -
v_gene: TRBV9
abundance: few
j_gene: TRBJ2-5
CDR3aa: CASSVGDRLQETQYF
CDR3nt: TGTGCCAGCAGCGTGGGAGACCGACTCCAAGAGACCCAGTACTTC

d_gene: -
v_gene: TRBV7-9
abundance: -
j_gene: TRBJ2-3
CDR3aa: CASSLNFGGTSTDTQYF
CDR3nt: TGTGCCAGCAGCTTAAATTTCGGCGGGACTAGCACAGATACGCAGTATTTT

d_gene: TRBD2
v_gene: TRBV10-3
abundance: few
j_gene: TRBJ2-5
CDR3aa: CAITRGWGFQETQYF
CDR3nt: TGTGCCATCACGCGGGGGTGGGGATTCCAAGAGACCCAGTACTTC

d_gene: -
v_gene: TRBV25-1
abundance: few
j_gene: TRBJ2-5
CDR3aa: CASSEIKGTAMGTQYF
CDR3nt: TGTGCCAGCAGTGAAATAAAGGGAACGGCTATGGGGACCCAGTACTTC

d_gene: -
v_gene: TRBV3-1
abundance: few
j_gene: TRBJ2-1
CDR3aa: CASSSSSGGSEQFF
CDR3nt: TGTGCCAGCAGCAGTTCTAGTGGGGGTAGTGAGCAGTTCTTC

d_gene: TRBD2
v_gene: TRBV15
abundance: -
j_gene: TRBJ2-2
CDR3aa: CATSGGRGTGELFF
CDR3nt: TGTGCCACCAGCGGCGGGAGGGGCACCGGGGAGCTGTTTTTT

d_gene: TRBD2
v_gene: TRBV7-3
abundance: -
j_gene: TRBJ2-1
CDR3aa: CASSLNRDYLYNEQFF
CDR3nt: TGTGCCAGCAGCTTAAATCGGGACTACCTCTACAATGAGCAGTTCTTC

d_gene: -
v_gene: TRBV29-1
abundance: many
j_gene: TRBJ2-1
CDR3aa: CSVAAVGGASYNEQFF
CDR3nt: TGCAGCGTTGCAGCGGTTGGTGGCGCTTCCTACAATGAGCAGTTCTTC

d_gene: -
v_gene: TRBV7-8
abundance: -
j_gene: TRBJ1-6
CDR3aa: CASSLVSRGNSPLHF
CDR3nt: TGTGCCAGCAGCTTAGTCAGCAGGGGTAATTCACCCCTCCACTTT

d_gene: TRBD1
v_gene: TRBV12-3/TRBV12-4
abundance: many
j_gene: TRBJ1-1
CDR3aa: CASSPGGENTEAFF
CDR3nt: TGTGCCAGCAGTCCAGGGGGGGAGAACACTGAAGCTTTCTTT

d_gene: -
v_gene: TRBV5-1
abundance: few
j_gene: TRBJ2-3
CDR3aa: CASSLWGLTDTQYF
CDR3nt: TGCGCCAGCAGTCTCTGGGGCCTGACAGATACGCAGTATTTT

d_gene: -
v_gene: TRBV20-1
abundance: few
j_gene: TRBJ1-2
CDR3aa: CSARAEGQGYTF
CDR3nt: TGCAGTGCTAGGGCGGAGGGCCAGGGCTACACCTTC

d_gene: TRBD1
v_gene: TRBV9
abundance: -
j_gene: TRBJ2-2
CDR3aa: CASSIRTGNTGELFF
CDR3nt: TGTGCCAGCAGCATCAGGACAGGGAACACCGGGGAGCTGTTTTTT

d_gene: TRBD1
v_gene: TRBV12-3/TRBV12-4
abundance: few
j_gene: TRBJ1-1
CDR3aa: CASSPGTVTEAFF
CDR3nt: TGTGCCAGCAGTCCCGGGACAGTCACTGAAGCTTTCTTT

d_gene: TRBD2
v_gene: TRBV2
abundance: few
j_gene: TRBJ2-1
CDR3aa: CASSAREGWDEQFF
CDR3nt: TGTGCCAGCAGTGCGCGGGAGGGGTGGGATGAGCAGTTCTTC

d_gene: -
v_gene: TRBV28
abundance: few
j_gene: TRBJ2-7
CDR3aa: CASSPRGVRSYEQYF
CDR3nt: TGTGCCAGCAGCCCGAGGGGGGTCAGGTCCTACGAGCAGTACTTC

d_gene: TRBD2
v_gene: TRBV5-1
abundance: -
j_gene: TRBJ2-2
CDR3aa: CASYYGTSTGELFF
CDR3nt: TGCGCCAGCTACTACGGGACTAGCACCGGGGAGCTGTTTTTT

d_gene: -
v_gene: TRBV13
abundance: few
j_gene: TRBJ2-1
CDR3aa: CASSSLKGIGNLNEQFF
CDR3nt: TGTGCCAGCAGCTCCCTTAAGGGTATCGGGAACCTGAATGAGCAGTTCTTC

d_gene: TRBD1
v_gene: TRBV12-3/TRBV12-4
abundance: -
j_gene: TRBJ2-7
CDR3aa: CASSLDRDREEQYF
CDR3nt: TGTGCCAGCAGTCTTGACCGGGACAGGGAAGAGCAGTACTTC